These 30 T cell receptor beta chains were all obtained from the same sample, sequenced in a study of shared clonotypes between healthy human individuals. TCRdb's table, derived via immunoSEQ multiplex PCR, lists solely in-frame clones and lacks some. The sample lists around 990,000 clones; 77% were seen once. What was sequenced was memory CD4+ T cells from PBMCs. The sample's subset: CD45RA-negative fraction. The receptors shown here come from a man aged 18 to 35 in good health. Some clones in this sample may be carry-over from other donors' samples.

The chain's CDR3 is CASSPGGGSYEQYF. The CDR3 DNA sequence: TGTGCCAGCAGCCCGGGGGGGGGCTCCTACGAGCAGTACTTC. The rearrangement links TRBV5-4 to TRBJ2-7; 8 nucleotides agree with TRBD2. CDR3 length: 14 residues. The trim removed 4 bases at V and 0 bases at J, leaving 3 bases unmatched. CDR1 and CDR2 (germline): SGHNT, YYREEE (reference sequence). Complete variable domain (other parts from reference TRBV5-4 and TRBJ2-7): ETGVTQSPTHLIKTRGQQVTLRCSSQSGHNTVSWYQQALGQGPQFIFQYYREEENGRGNFPPRFSGLQFPNYSSELNVNALELDDSALYLCASSPGGGSYEQYFGPGTRLTVT.

This rearrangement joins TRBV10-2 to TRBJ2-1; D perhaps matches TRBD1 (5 bases). CDR3 length: 17 residues. Between the trimmed V and J ends, which lost 10 bases and 5 bases, there was a span of 27 bases. Germline CDR1 is WSHSY and CDR2 is SAAADI. The CDR3 protein is CATNEGKRTFVHNEQFF. Here the CDR3 DNA reads TGCGCCACCAACGAAGGAAAGAGGACATTTGTCCACAATGAGCAGTTCTTC.

A remark on this clone: This sample also contains other DNA sequences that code for the same CDR3. This rearrangement joins TRBV2 to TRBJ2-5, with D unresolved. The germline V gene encodes CDR1 SNHLY and CDR2 FYNNEI. The CDR3 contains 13 residues. The germline V and J ends were trimmed by 2 bases and 2 bases, with 6 bases remaining between them. CDR3 DNA: TGTGCCAGCAGTGAAACCCGTCAAGAGACCCAGTACTTC. It specifies CASSETRQETQYF. The entire variable domain, with the rest obtained from reference TRBV2 and TRBJ2-5, is as follows: EPEVTQTPSHQVTQMGQEVILRCVPISNHLYFYWYRQILGQKVEFLVSFYNNEISEKSEIFDDQFSVERPDGSNFTLKIRSTKLEDSAMYFCASSETRQETQYFGPGTRLLVL.

The genes are TRBV18 and TRBJ1-4; a possible D gene is TRBD1 (6 bases). Trimming removed 3 bases at V and 0 bases at J, with 8 bases between. The CDR3 length is 15 residues. Germline V CDR1 and CDR2: KGHSH, LQKENI. The DNA of the CDR3 is TGTGCCAGCTCACCCCAGGGGTCAACTAATGAAAAACTGTTTTTT. Protein sequence: CASSPQGSTNEKLFF.

V and J are TRBV7-9 and TRBJ2-7; possibly TRBD1 for D (6 bases). The CDR3 runs 15 residues. Germline V gives CDR1 SEHNR, CDR2 FQNEAQ (reference sequence). Trimming took off 5 bases at V and 2 bases at J, with 16 bases between the two ends. DNA of the CDR3: TGTGCCAGCAGCGCAGGACAGCCGATAACCTACGAGCAGTACTTC. Translated: CASSAGQPITYEQYF.

The CDR3 reads CASSGGPGQGFYGYTF. The CDR3 DNA reads as TGTGCCAGCAGTGGGGGGCCGGGACAGGGGTTCTATGGCTACACCTTC. This sequence joins TRBV28 and TRBJ1-2; 10 positions match TRBD1. Looked up from germline, CDR1 is MDHEN and CDR2 is SYDVKM. Germline trimming cut 5 bases from V and 4 bases from J; bases unmatched to any gene: 10. The CDR3 spans 16 residues.

This chain joins TRBV14 and TRBJ1-4; D may be TRBD1 (5 bases). The germline gives CDR1 SGHDN, CDR2 FVKESK. This CDR3 region has 17 residues. V lost 0 bases to trimming and J lost 6 bases, with 17 bases between them. This chain's CDR3 is CASSQERWGTPDEKLFF. CDR3 coding DNA: TGTGCCAGCAGCCAAGAGAGGTGGGGGACTCCCGATGAAAAACTGTTTTTT.

This clone was recorded a few times. The rearrangement links TRBV19 to TRBJ1-5; D is possibly TRBD1 (5 bases). Per germline, CDR1 LNHDA and CDR2 SQIVND (reference sequence). This CDR3 contains 15 residues. The ends were cut back, 3 bases at V and 4 bases at J, with 13 bases in the middle. The CDR3 DNA sequence: TGTGCCAGTAGTATCCATTCCACAGGAAATCAGCCCCAGCATTTT. It specifies CASSIHSTGNQPQHF.

The chain links TRBV9 to TRBJ1-1; D gene unclear. Trimming shortened V by 4 bases and J by 1 base, and 8 bases separated the two germline ends. This CDR3 is 13 amino acids long. Looked up from germline, CDR1 is SGDLS and CDR2 is YYNGEE. The CDR3 spells CASSRNRNTEAFF. The CDR3 DNA reads TGTGCCAGCAGCCGAAACCGGAACACTGAAGCTTTCTTT.

This chain uses TRBV4-1 with TRBJ2-7; TRBD1 agrees at 7 bases. The germline V gene encodes CDR1 MGHRA and CDR2 YSYEKL. CDR3 size: 15 residues. The V gene end was trimmed by 2 bases and the J gene end by 1 base; junction bases not matched to a gene: 5. The CDR3 DNA follows: TGCGCCAGCAGCCAACCACTCAGGGGGTCCTACGAGCAGTACTTC. Amino acid sequence: CASSQPLRGSYEQYF.

This chain connects TRBV11-2 to TRBJ1-2; maybe TRBD1 (5 bases). Germline values: CDR1 SGHAT, CDR2 FQNNGV. V lost 5 bases and J lost 2, with 18 bases in between. This CDR3 region has 16 residues. CDR3 bases: TGTGCCAGCAGCCCTCGATCGCCGGGACCCAACTATGGCTACACCTTC. Protein: CASSPRSPGPNYGYTF.

The chain couples TRBV10-3 to TRBJ1-4; the D is unclear. The CDR3 spans 17 residues. In germline, CDR1 is ENHRY, CDR2 SYGVKD. Trimming shortened V by 6 bases and J by 8 bases, and 25 bases separated the two germline ends. CDR3 in amino acids: CAIRQLREQPEGEKLFF. As DNA, the CDR3 is TGTGCCATCAGGCAATTACGAGAACAGCCCGAGGGCGAAAAACTGTTTTTT.

The rearrangement joins TRBV19 to TRBJ1-2; TRBD1 might be the D (6 bases). Germline V CDR1 and CDR2: LNHDA, SQIVND (reference sequence). Between the trimmed V and J ends, which lost 7 bases and 5 bases, there was a span of 17 bases. The CDR3 is 14 residues long. CDR3 residues: CASTMAGTKYGYTF. The CDR3 nucleotides are TGTGCCAGTACCATGGCCGGGACAAAGTATGGCTACACCTTC.

The gene calls are TRBV18 and TRBJ1-1, with D perhaps matching TRBD1 (6 bases). Looked up from germline, CDR1 is KGHSH and CDR2 is LQKENI. There are 15 residues in the CDR3. V was pared by 0 bases and J by 1 base, with 9 bases between. CDR3 nucleotides: TGTGCCAGCTCACCACCAGGGGGGAAGAACACTGAAGCTTTCTTT. Its protein is CASSPPGGKNTEAFF.

On this clone itself: Other DNA sequences within the sample encode an identical CDR3. J is TRBJ2-5 and V is TRBV9, with D unclear. Looked up from germline, CDR1 is SGDLS and CDR2 is YYNGEE. This CDR3 region has 14 residues. The V end was cut by 0 bases, the J end by 0 bases, with 6 bases between. CDR3 in amino acids: CASSVGSYQETQYF. The CDR3 region has the DNA TGTGCCAGCAGCGTAGGCTCGTACCAAGAGACCCAGTACTTC.

In its sample, this clone was seen a few times. V is TRBV21-1 and J is TRBJ1-1. TRBV21-1 is an annotated pseudogene. There are 14 residues in the CDR3. CDR3 residues: CASSKGFPALRAFF. The CDR3 DNA sequence: TGTGCCAGCAGCAAAGGGTTCCCAGCCCTGAGAGCTTTCTTT.

This clone appeared once. J is TRBJ2-7 and V is TRBV5-1; D remains ambiguous. The CDR3 is 13 amino acids. CDR1 SGHRS and CDR2 YFSETQ come from the germline V gene. V dropped 0 bases and J dropped 4 bases, with 8 bases sitting between them. In DNA form, the CDR3 reads TGCGCCAGCAGCTTGGCGGCAGAGTACGAGCAGTACTTC. Protein: CASSLAAEYEQYF.

This chain links TRBV5-1 with TRBJ1-1; unclear D gene. The CDR3 has 14 residues. Germline V lookup: CDR1 SGHRS, CDR2 YFSETQ. V lost 2 bases, J lost 3 bases, and 11 bases lay in between. The CDR3 nucleotides are TGCGCCAGCAGCTTTGATATTGGGGACACTGAAGCTTTCTTT. This codes for CASSFDIGDTEAFF. Filled out from reference TRBV5-1 and TRBJ1-1, the complete variable domain reads KAGVTQTPRYLIKTRGQQVTLSCSPISGHRSVSWYQQTPGQGLQFLFEYFSETQRNKGNFPGRFSGRQFSNSRSEMNVSTLELGDSALYLCASSFDIGDTEAFFGQGTRLTVV.

This clone was seen more than once but under ten times. The rearrangement links TRBV5-1 to TRBJ1-1; tentative D call: TRBD1 (5 bases). Germline V gene lookup returns CDR1 SGHRS and CDR2 YFSETQ. V was cut by 2 bases and J by 2 bases, with 19 bases left in between. The CDR3 contains 17 residues. This CDR3 reads CASSLGRRDLGNTEAFF. The CDR3 DNA reads as TGCGCCAGCAGCTTAGGACGGAGGGACTTAGGAAACACTGAAGCTTTCTTT.

The CDR3 sequence: CASASLGYTF. CDR3 nucleotides: TGTGCCAGCGCGTCCCTCGGCTACACCTTC. The chain employs TRBV28 and TRBJ1-2; the D is unclear. Germline CDR1 and CDR2: MDHEN and SYDVKM. The CDR3 runs to 10 residues. Trimming cost V 8 bases and J 8 bases, with 9 bases left between them.

This chain connects TRBV27 to TRBJ1-2; D might be TRBD1 (5 bases). Germline V lookup: CDR1 MNHEY, CDR2 SMNVEV (reference sequence). The CDR3 runs 15 residues. V lost 0 bases and J 2 bases, leaving 10 bases between the germline ends. The CDR3 region has the DNA TGTGCCAGCAGTTTATCGCGCAGGGCCAACTATGGCTACACCTTC. Translating gives CASSLSRRANYGYTF.

V usage is TRBV5-1 and J usage is TRBJ1-4, with D tentatively TRBD1 (5 bases). The CDR3 is 13 residues long. The V gene lost 3 bases and the J gene lost 4 bases, with 7 bases spanning the gap. From germline, CDR1 is SGHRS and CDR2 YFSETQ. CDR3 sequence (DNA): TGCGCCAGCAGCTCGGGGGGTAATGAAAAACTGTTTTTT. Translation: CASSSGGNEKLFF.

This rearrangement joins TRBV9 to TRBJ2-2; a weak D match, TRBD2 (5 bases). CDR3 size: 15 residues. CDR1 is SGDLS, CDR2 YYNGEE, per germline. The V end lost 3 bases, the J end lost 1 base, and 10 bases lay between the germline ends. CDR3 DNA: TGTGCCAGCAGCGCGGCGGCGGGGAACACCGGGGAGCTGTTTTTT. Protein product: CASSAAAGNTGELFF.

This clone was detected only a few times. The chain is built from TRBV10-3 and TRBJ1-1; tentative D call: TRBD1 (6 bases). Germline V gene lookup returns CDR1 ENHRY and CDR2 SYGVKD. The CDR3 has 14 amino acids. V was pared by 4 bases and J by 3 bases, with 12 bases between. The CDR3 is CAISGSGTYTEAFF. The CDR3 coding sequence is TGTGCCATCAGTGGGTCCGGGACATACACTGAAGCTTTCTTT.

As to this clone: This sample includes further DNA sequences coding for the same CDR3. The chain recombines TRBV19 with TRBJ2-7, with D uncertain. CDR1 LNHDA and CDR2 SQIVND come from the germline V gene (reference sequence). The CDR3 covers 11 residues. V lost 1 base and J 4 bases, leaving 2 bases between the germline ends. CDR3: CASSIGYEQYF. The CDR3 DNA sequence: TGTGCCAGTAGTATAGGTTACGAGCAGTACTTC. The entire variable domain, with the rest obtained from reference TRBV19 and TRBJ2-7, is as follows: DGGITQSPKYLFRKEGQNVTLSCEQNLNHDAMYWYRQDPGQGLRLIYYSQIVNDFQKGDIAEGYSVSREKKESFPLTVTSAQKNPTAFYLCASSIGYEQYFGPGTRLTVT.

There are a few counts of this clone. This CDR3 reads CASSLTWDRRKYEQYF. Written as DNA, the CDR3 is TGTGCCAGCAGCCTCACATGGGACAGGAGGAAGTACGAGCAGTACTTC. The rearrangement links TRBV28 to TRBJ2-7; 8 bases are shared with TRBD1. V shed 6 bases, J shed 4 bases, and the junction held 14 bases outside the gene matches. The CDR3 runs 16 residues. Germline lookup yields CDR1 MDHEN and CDR2 SYDVKM.

This clone was counted between two and nine times. DNA for the CDR3: TGCAGCGTTAGGACAGGGGTGAGCACCGGGGAGCTGTTTTTT. Protein: CSVRTGVSTGELFF. J is TRBJ2-2 and V is TRBV29-1; 9 bases are a match to TRBD1. CDR1 and CDR2 from the germline V gene are SQVTM and ANQGSEA. V dropped 5 bases and J dropped 4; count of bases not matched to a gene: 5. The CDR3 loop spans 14 amino acids.

There are a few counts of this clone. This chain uses TRBV4-2 with TRBJ2-7; TRBD1 agrees at 7 bases. V gave up 4 bases and J gave up 4 bases; unmatched junction bases: 13. This CDR3 comprises 16 residues. Germline lookup yields CDR1 LGHNA and CDR2 YNFKEQ. The CDR3 loop is CASSRYLRDSEYEQYF. The CDR3 coding sequence is TGTGCCAGCAGCCGTTACCTCCGGGACAGCGAATACGAGCAGTACTTC.

As regards this clone: This same CDR3 is encoded by further DNA sequences in the sample. V usage is TRBV7-2 and J usage is TRBJ1-3; maybe TRBD1 (6 bases). With 1 base removed from V and 4 bases from J, the gap between germline ends came to 11 bases. The germline V gene has CDR1 SGHTA and CDR2 FQGNSA. The CDR3 runs to 15 residues. DNA of the CDR3: TGTGCCAGCAGCTTAGTTCGGGGGGCAGGAAACACCATATATTTT. Protein sequence: CASSLVRGAGNTIYF.

V is TRBV11-2 and J is TRBJ2-1; 10 bases match TRBD2. Germline trimming cut 5 bases from V and 0 bases from J; bases unmatched to any gene: 4. In germline, CDR1 is SGHAT, CDR2 FQNNGV. The CDR3 runs 16 residues. CDR3 in amino acids: CASSRAGGPSYNEQFF. CDR3 in DNA: TGTGCCAGCAGCAGAGCGGGAGGGCCCTCCTACAATGAGCAGTTCTTC.